The entry below gives a single T cell receptor beta chain sequence along with its context. Its specificity is not known. This sample is drawn from a study of shared clonotypes between healthy human individuals. Study context: Three CD4 naive, three CD4 memory, two CD8 naive and one CD8 memory plate were used per donor. Study-wide points: Several donors held about 5% of naive CD4 clonotypes in common. Clonotypes not shared had lower generation probabilities than those common to all four donors.

As processed by the authors: With immunoSEQ giving junction-only sequences and no quality scores, filtering differed. Assay: immunoSEQ multiplex PCR; the TCRdb copy retains only in-frame clones and omits some. D and trimming come from the DNA, and the V and J calls and clone size come from that table. The table has approximately 88,000 clones, approximately 75% seen once. Germline lookup yields CDR1 LNHNV and CDR2 YYDKDF (reference sequence). V shed 0 bases and J 13 bases; nucleotides not matched to a gene: 6. This CDR3 contains 15 residues. The V and J genes are TRBV15 and TRBJ2-1; 13 bases line up with TRBD2. Sequencing used memory CD8+ T cells sorted from blood. Subset described: CD45RO+ cells pooled with CCR7-negative TemRA cells. This sequence was found in a young man in good health. CDR3 nucleotide sequence: TGTGCCACCAGCAGAGAACTAGCGGGAGGGACCCCCCAGTTCTTC. It yields the protein CATSRELAGGTPQFF.